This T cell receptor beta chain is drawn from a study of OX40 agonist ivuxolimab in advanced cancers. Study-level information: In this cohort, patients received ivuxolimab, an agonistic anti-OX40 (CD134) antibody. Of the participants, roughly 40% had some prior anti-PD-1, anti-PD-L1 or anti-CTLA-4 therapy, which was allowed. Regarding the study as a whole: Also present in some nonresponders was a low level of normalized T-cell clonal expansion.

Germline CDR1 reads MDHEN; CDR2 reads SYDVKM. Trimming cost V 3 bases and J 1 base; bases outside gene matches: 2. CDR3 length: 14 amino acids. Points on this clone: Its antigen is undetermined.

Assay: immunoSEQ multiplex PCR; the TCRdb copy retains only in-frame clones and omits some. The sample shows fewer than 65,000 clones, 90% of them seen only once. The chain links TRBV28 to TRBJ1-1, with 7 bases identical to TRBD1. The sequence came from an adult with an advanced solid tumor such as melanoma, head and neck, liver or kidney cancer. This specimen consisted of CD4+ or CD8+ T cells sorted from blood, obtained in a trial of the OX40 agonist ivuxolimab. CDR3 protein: CASSFSGGNTEAFF. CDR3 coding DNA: TGTGCCAGCAGTTTTTCAGGGGGGAACACTGAAGCTTTCTTT.